The 7 T cell receptor beta chains given below trace back to one sample, sequenced in a study of cytomegalovirus exposure and HLA in healthy donors. Both 60 Vbeta primers and 13 Jbeta primers went into the PCR. TCRdb keeps only in-frame clones here, not all; method: immunoSEQ multiplex PCR. Its table lists tens of thousands of clones. The specimen sequenced was PBMCs. The receptor source for this set is a male donor in good health and CMV-seronegative.

The chain joins TRBV16 to TRBJ1-4, with 12 bases that match TRBD1. Germline V gives CDR1 KGHSY, CDR2 FQNENV. This CDR3 is 19 amino acids long. The V and J ends lost 4 bases and 6 bases, in that order; junction bases with no gene match: 15. The CDR3 protein is CASSPPKTGQGALDEKLFF. CDR3 DNA sequence: TGTGCCAGCAGCCCACCCAAGACGGGACAGGGGGCGTTGGATGAAAAACTGTTTTTT. The whole variable domain, filled in from reference TRBV16 and TRBJ1-4, reads GEEVAQTPKHLVRGEGQKAKLYCAPIKGHSYVFWYQQVLKNEFKFLISFQNENVFDETGMPKERFSAKCLPNSPCSLEIQATKLEDSAVYFCASSPPKTGQGALDEKLFFGSGTQLSVL.

This rearrangement joins TRBV29-1 to TRBJ1-1; D possibly corresponds to TRBD1 (5 bases). Germline CDR1 is SQVTM and CDR2 is ANQGSEA. V dropped 7 bases and J dropped 0 bases, with 9 bases sitting between them. The CDR3 is 12 amino acids. Written as DNA, the CDR3 is TGCAGCGCACGGGGGTTGAACACTGAAGCTTTCTTT. Translating it yields CSARGLNTEAFF. The variable domain in full, with the rest retrieved from reference TRBV29-1 and TRBJ1-1, is SAVISQKPSRDICQRGTSLTIQCQVDSQVTMMFWYRQQPGQSLTLIATANQGSEATYESGFVIDKFPISRPNLTFSTLTVSNMSPEDSSIYLCSARGLNTEAFFGQGTRLTVV.

CDR3 coding DNA: TGTGCCTGGAGCGTAGCGGGAGGGGACAATGAGCAGTTCTTC. It specifies CAWSVAGGDNEQFF. The rearrangement joins TRBV30 to TRBJ2-1; the match to TRBD2 covers 11 bases. J was trimmed by 5 bases and V by 3 bases; bases with no gene match: 3. Looked up from germline, CDR1 is GTSNPN and CDR2 is SVGIG (reference sequence). The CDR3 is made up of 14 amino acids.

V is TRBV7-6 and J is TRBJ1-3; D unclear. Germline loops: CDR1 SGHVS, CDR2 FNYEAQ. V dropped 5 bases and J dropped 0 bases, with 20 bases sitting between them. The CDR3 runs to 18 residues. The CDR3 bases are TGTGCCAGCAGCAGCAGCGGCGGCAGCCCTTTCTCTGGAAACACCATATATTTT. Protein product: CASSSSGGSPFSGNTIYF.

The CDR3 bases are TGCGCCAGCAGCCCCTCGGGGGCCTACAATGAGCAGTTCTTC. It is translated as CASSPSGAYNEQFF. This rearrangement joins TRBV5-1 to TRBJ2-1; a weak D match, TRBD2 (6 bases). The CDR3 length is 14 residues. CDR1 and CDR2 from the germline V gene are SGHRS and YFSETQ. V was pared by 4 bases and J by 2 bases, with 10 bases between.

This rearrangement joins TRBV9 to TRBJ2-1, with TRBD2 identical over 7 bases. The CDR3 extends over 15 amino acids. V lost 7 bases, J lost 2 bases, and 9 bases stayed unmatched. Germline CDR1 reads SGDLS; CDR2 reads YYNGEE. The DNA for the CDR3 is TGTGCCAGCCAGCGGGGTGCGGGCCCCTACAATGAGCAGTTCTTC. This translates into CASQRGAGPYNEQFF.

This chain uses TRBV5-4 with TRBJ2-5; TRBD1 might be the D (5 bases). The germline CDR1 and CDR2 sequences are SGHNT and YYREEE (reference sequence). V was pared by 1 base and J by 2 bases, with 9 bases between. The CDR3 runs 14 residues. CDR3 residues: CASSLRTTQETQYF. CDR3 sequence (DNA): TGTGCCAGCAGCTTGAGGACAACTCAAGAGACCCAGTACTTC.